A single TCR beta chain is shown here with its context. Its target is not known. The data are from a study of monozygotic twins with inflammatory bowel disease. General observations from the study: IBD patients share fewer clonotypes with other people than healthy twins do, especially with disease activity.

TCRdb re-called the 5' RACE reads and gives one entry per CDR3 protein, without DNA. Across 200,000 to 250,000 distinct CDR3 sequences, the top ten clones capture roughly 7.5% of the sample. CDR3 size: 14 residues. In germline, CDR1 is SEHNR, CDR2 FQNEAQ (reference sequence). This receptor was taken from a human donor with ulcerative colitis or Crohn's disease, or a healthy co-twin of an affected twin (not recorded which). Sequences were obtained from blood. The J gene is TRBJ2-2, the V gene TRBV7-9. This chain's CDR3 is CASSYSTNTGELFF.